This T cell receptor (beta chain) originates from a study of regulatory T cells in long-lasting Graves disease (dated by TCRdb to the early 2020s). Notes on the research overall: Antithyroid drugs had been taken for less than 3 months by newly diagnosed Graves' disease patients. This study used TCR sequencing and RNA sequencing of peripheral blood to compare persistent Graves' disease patients against newly diagnosed Graves' disease patients. The study was conducted in China and was registered as a clinical trial. A total of some 35 samples underwent TCR sequencing, from around 13 patients with persistent Graves' disease and around 20 patients with newly diagnosed Graves' disease.

Reading the label with the study, this specimen's time point is: newly diagnosed GD, antithyroid drugs for less than 3 months. For both TCR sequencing and RNA sequencing, RNA was extracted from PBMCs in TRIzol. Graves' disease was diagnosed according to American Thyroid Association guidelines. Recruitment of patients was carried out at an endocrinology department in Xi'an, China. Each patient gave around 9 milliliters of peripheral blood, collected in an EDTA anticoagulant tube. Ficoll Paque Plus density gradient separation was used to isolate PBMCs, and no additional T cell sorting was done. An Agilent 2100 Bioanalyzer and agarose gel were used to check RNA quality, while a NanoDrop 2000 measured RNA concentration. General study outcomes and caveats: A larger number of public clonotypes was shared among persistent patients (over 2,500) than among newly diagnosed patients (around 970). Lower TCR Shannon entropy and fewer highly expanded clones were observed in persistent Graves' disease patients than in newly diagnosed patients, which suggested clonal expansion. As a limitation, the authors acknowledged that the small sample size may reduce accuracy. Sequencing and analysis were restricted to the TCR beta chain. Persistent disease showed preferential use of TRBV28, TRBJ1-2 and TRBJ2-5, whereas newly diagnosed disease favored TRBV20-1 and TRBJ2-1. The study examined only peripheral blood because the primary lesion, thyroid tissue, could not be accessed.

The CDR3 spans 14 residues, from the cysteine through the phenylalanine. Of all the DNA, just the CDR3 is kept, 42 bases in frame from base 1. The germline V gene supplies CDR1 MRHNA and CDR2 SNTAGT. For this chain, trimming is 8 bases at the V end and 1 base at the J end, and the number of junction bases without a gene match is 5. Library preparation employed multiplex PCR. Sequencing was carried out with an Illumina HiSeq 4000. iRepertoire HTBI primers and Arm-PCR amplification of CDR3 regions were used to construct TCR beta libraries. Before sequencing, the PCR products went through gel purification. Turning to the authors' computational methods: A total of around 66 TRBV and more than twelve TRBJ segments were identified across samples and were used for gene usage analysis of CDR3 amino acid clonotypes. Filtered high-quality paired reads were merged into contigs using COPE and FqMerger. BLAST was used to align contigs to IMGT TRBV, TRBD and TRBJ reference genes, with CDR3 defined following IMGT. Any clonotype with a frequency above 0.1% was counted as a highly expanded clone. Repertoire diversity was measured by Shannon entropy, and V-J evenness by the Gini coefficient. Clonotypes shared by more than one individual were considered public. The public reads were reanalyzed by TCRdb: fastp trimming at Q25, MiXCR alignment, in-frame beta chains only. Every entry covers one CDR3 protein and lists the most common genes and DNA from its rows. The authors' filters were not applied to this entry. The sample includes 200,000 to 250,000 distinct CDR3 sequences, with roughly 20% observed a single time. The ten most abundant clones make up 12% of the sample.

This clonotype showed up just a few times. No antigen is known for it. Base-call qualities are not available, and no considerably larger clone is one nucleotide away. The data also belong to a second study, concerning T cells in Graves' hyperthyroidism and ophthalmopathy. In that second paper, the authors write: A patient counted as having stable Graves' hyperthyroidism if no progression to ophthalmopathy occurred over 18 months of follow-up. The hyperthyroidism patients were between 18 and 65 years old and newly diagnosed, with a disease duration of less than 2 months. Patients with uncontrolled infections, other autoimmune diseases, pregnancy or lactation were excluded. Diagnoses were established on the basis of clinical symptoms, serum thyroxine and TRAb, thyroid ultrasound, and orbital computed tomography. For the first round of RT-PCR on the TCR CDR3, the HTBI primer set was used together with the Qiagen OneStep RT-PCR kit. Most expanded thyroid clonotypes (frequency above 0.001) were also detected in blood, a finding suggesting that blood repertoires may reflect thyroid immune responses. A model built on a 13 V-J signature distinguished ophthalmopathy from stable hyperthyroidism, reaching roughly 88% sensitivity and approximately 81% specificity in cross-validation and 80%/75% in testing. During validation, the model predicted progression to ophthalmopathy a median of about 5.9 months ahead of onset, with more than 60% sensitivity and roughly 75% specificity. To identify distinguishing TCR V-J signatures, a discovery cohort of 100 or so patients was used, comprising 43 with Graves' ophthalmopathy and under 60 with stable Graves' hyperthyroidism. Prospective prediction of ophthalmopathy was tested in an independent validation cohort of 18 to 20 hyperthyroidism patients and around 16 patients who later progressed to ophthalmopathy. The roughly 90 discovery patients were divided at random into training and test sets in a 7:3 ratio. In six Graves' hyperthyroidism patients, the study also compared T-cell repertoires from thyroid tissue with T-cell repertoires from blood. Following sampling, methimazole starting at 30 mg daily was given to hyperthyroidism patients, and high-dose intravenous methylprednisolone was given to ophthalmopathy patients. Libraries were constructed in a second round of multiplex PCR, after which size selection and purification were carried out. Libraries were sequenced paired-end with 100 bp reads on an Illumina HiSeq2000. SOAPnuke was used to process the raw data, throwing out any read that contained adapters or uncalled bases, had a mean Phred below 15, or lacked an exact constant-primer or identifier match. High-quality paired reads were merged using COPE v1.2.5, and each unique nucleotide sequence was defined as a clonotype. MiTCR v1.1 was used to align clonotypes to the IMGT TRBV, TRBD and TRBJ reference segments. Only V-J combinations with frequency above 0.0001, covering approximately 99% of repertoires, were analysed. The TCS score was defined as the ratio of F50 (clonal expansion) to E x V (chaos), calculated using BLOSUM62-based TCRdist between CDR3 peptides within each V-J. Welch's t-statistics and random forest reduced roughly 500 V-J features to 13, which were used in a naive Bayes classifier (R e1071). No statistical method was used to set the sample size in advance, and investigators knew the group allocation. According to the paper, TCR Vbeta CDR3 sequencing was carried out on 135 peripheral blood samples, which came from more than 40 ophthalmopathy, 80 or so hyperthyroidism and around 17 progressor patients.

Source: peripheral blood mononuclear cells (PBMCs), taken at new diagnosis, from a patient treated with antithyroid drugs. The sequence derives from a woman between 25 and 40 years old with Graves disease. Donor details come from another sample of the same person, matched by shared clones. The chain joins TRBV6-4 to TRBJ2-1, with 7 bases in between that match TRBD2. The nucleotide sequence is given as TGTGCCAGCTCCGGGGAGGGGTCCTACAATGAGCAGTTCTTC. Its translation reads: CASSGEGSYNEQFF.